One and the same sample provided the 27 T cell receptor beta chains below, sequenced in a study of blood T cell repertoires in COVID-19. Profiling relied on immunoSEQ multiplex PCR, and the TCRdb table lists in-frame clones only, not all of them. The repertoire includes about 240,000 clones, approximately 83% of them detected once, and roughly 3.3% sits in the top ten. The sequenced sample consisted of PBMCs or T cells enriched from blood (not recorded which). The receptors were sampled from a woman aged 40 to 50 with acute COVID-19.

This clone showed up just once. V is TRBV2 and J is TRBJ2-1; 7 nucleotides agree with TRBD1. J gave up 9 bases and V 6 bases, and 8 bases lay outside the gene matches. This CDR3 contains 13 residues. Germline V CDR1 and CDR2: SNHLY, FYNNEI. The CDR3 DNA reads TGTGCCAGCAGAGGGACAGTTAGTAGTGAGCAGTTCTTC. It specifies CASRGTVSSEQFF.

The chain joins TRBV18 to TRBJ2-2; D possibly corresponds to TRBD2 (6 bases). V was clipped by 0 bases and J by 0 bases, with 11 bases between them. CDR3 length: 17 residues. Germline V gives CDR1 KGHSH, CDR2 LQKENI. In DNA, the CDR3 is TGTGCCAGCTCACCACCGACCGGGACTCCGAACACCGGGGAGCTGTTTTTT. Its protein is CASSPPTGTPNTGELFF.

The rearrangement uses TRBV2 and TRBJ2-7; the match to TRBD2 covers 7 bases. V lost 6 bases and J lost 3; bases outside the gene matches: 11. The CDR3 is 15 residues long. CDR1 is SNHLY and CDR2 is FYNNEI in the germline V gene. DNA for the CDR3: TGTGCCAGCAGCCTCAGTGGACTAGAGGGCTACGAGCAGTACTTC. Translated: CASSLSGLEGYEQYF.

This chain connects TRBV28 to TRBJ2-7, with 14 nucleotides matching TRBD2. CDR1 and CDR2 from the germline V gene are MDHEN and SYDVKM. The junction had 14 bases not matched to a gene; V was cut back by 9 bases and J by 7 bases. The CDR3 loop spans 16 amino acids. The CDR3: CASISGLAGVGGEQYF. The CDR3 nucleotides are TGTGCCAGTATCTCGGGACTAGCGGGAGTCGGGGGTGAGCAGTACTTC.

A single count supports this clone. CDR3: CSVTGTVRYGYTF. DNA for the CDR3: TGCAGCGTGACAGGGACAGTCCGTTATGGCTACACCTTC. The V and J genes are TRBV29-1 and TRBJ1-2; 7 nucleotides agree with TRBD1. The V gene end was trimmed by 6 bases and the J gene end by 5 bases; junction bases not matched to a gene: 9. Germline V gene data show CDR1 as SQVTM and CDR2 as ANQGSEA. The CDR3 has 13 residues. The full variable domain, completed using reference TRBV29-1 and TRBJ1-2, is SAVISQKPSRDICQRGTSLTIQCQVDSQVTMMFWYRQQPGQSLTLIATANQGSEATYESGFVIDKFPISRPNLTFSTLTVSNMSPEDSSIYLCSVTGTVRYGYTFGSGTRLTVV.

The chain has TRBV18 and TRBJ2-7; D is undetermined. The CDR3 extends over 11 amino acids. Trimming left V 5 bases short and J 3 bases short, with 5 bases between. Germline CDR1 and CDR2: KGHSH and LQKENI. The CDR3 DNA reads as TGTGCCAGCTCAAATTACTACGAGCAGTACTTC. Amino acids: CASSNYYEQYF.

The CDR3 nucleotides read TGTGCCAGCAGTAGGGACAGCTTGAACACTGAAGCTTTCTTT. It encodes CASSRDSLNTEAFF. The chain is built from TRBV27 and TRBJ1-1; 7 nucleotides agree with TRBD1. Germline V CDR1 and CDR2: MNHEY, SMNVEV (reference sequence). The CDR3 spans 14 residues. After removal of 5 bases from V and 0 bases from J, the junction contained 3 bases not matched to a gene.

The CDR3 nucleotides read TGTGCCAGCACTCGGACAGGGAAAGGGAATTCACCCCTCCACTTT. Amino acids: CASTRTGKGNSPLHF. This chain links TRBV6-5 with TRBJ1-6; TRBD1 matches 8 bases. This CDR3 has 15 amino acids. Germline V lookup: CDR1 MNHEY, CDR2 SVGAGI. J lost 7 bases, V lost 7 bases, and 9 bases had no gene match.

CDR3: CAILPGLAGVNEQFF. The CDR3, as DNA: TGTGCCATCCTCCCCGGACTAGCGGGAGTTAATGAGCAGTTCTTC. This rearrangement joins TRBV10-3 to TRBJ2-1, with 13 bases fitting TRBD2. Germline lookup yields CDR1 ENHRY and CDR2 SYGVKD. The junction had 8 bases not matched to a gene; V was cut back by 8 bases and J by 7 bases. This CDR3 has 15 amino acids.

The V and J genes are TRBV24-1 and TRBJ2-3, with D possibly matching TRBD1 (5 bases). Germline V gene lookup returns CDR1 KGHDR and CDR2 SFDVKD. The CDR3 sequence is 11 residues long. Trimming removed 3 bases at V and 8 bases at J, with 5 bases between. The CDR3 DNA reads as TGTGCCACCAGTGATAGGGGTACGCAGTATTTT. Translated: CATSDRGTQYF.

Regarding this clone: This CDR3 is also generated by other DNA sequences in the sample. This rearrangement joins TRBV14 to TRBJ1-6, with D unresolved. The CDR3 runs 14 residues. Looked up from germline, CDR1 is SGHDN and CDR2 is FVKESK. Trimming stripped 0 bases from V and 7 bases from J, with 7 bases between. The CDR3 DNA is TGTGCCAGCAGCCAAGAAACAGTAAATTCACCCCTCCACTTT. Protein product: CASSQETVNSPLHF.

The CDR3: CASSVTGASTDTQYF. The DNA for the CDR3 is TGTGCCAGCAGCGTAACAGGAGCAAGCACAGATACGCAGTATTTT. The chain couples TRBV9 to TRBJ2-3; perhaps TRBD1 as D (5 bases). This CDR3 has 15 residues. Deletions cut 1 base from V and 0 bases from J, with 9 bases between. Germline V gene sequence: CDR1 SGDLS, CDR2 YYNGEE. Based on the CDR3 plus reference TRBV9 and TRBJ2-3, the full variable domain is DSGVTQTPKHLITATGQRVTLRCSPRSGDLSVYWYQQSLDQGLQFLIQYYNGEERAKGNILERFSAQQFPDLHSELNLSSLELGDSALYFCASSVTGASTDTQYFGPGTRLTVL.

The V and J genes are TRBV6-6 and TRBJ2-7; TRBD2 agrees at 9 bases. The germline V gene has CDR1 MNHNY and CDR2 SVGAGI (reference sequence). The J segment lost 1 base and the V segment lost 5 bases, leaving 6 bases of the junction unmatched. The CDR3 has 15 amino acids. The CDR3 DNA reads as TGTGCCAGCAGTAAACTAGCGGGTCTTTCCTACGAGCAGTACTTC. Translating gives CASSKLAGLSYEQYF.

CDR3: CATSRGGSPLHF. CDR3 in DNA: TGTGCCACCAGCAGAGGCGGGTCACCCCTCCACTTT. This chain links TRBV15 with TRBJ1-6; D is ambiguous. This CDR3 spans 12 amino acids. The V end lost 1 base, the J end lost 10 bases, and 5 bases lay between the germline ends. Germline CDR1 LNHNV, CDR2 YYDKDF (reference sequence).

This rearrangement joins TRBV3-1 (or the pseudogene TRBV3-2) to TRBJ2-2; no firm D call. The CDR3 spans 12 residues. Germline V gene lookup returns CDR1 LGHDT and CDR2 YNNKEL (reference sequence). V gave up 1 base and J gave up 7 bases, with 4 bases separating them. Here the CDR3 DNA reads TGTGCCAGCAGCCAAGGCGGCGGGGAGCTGTTTTTT. This sequence encodes CASSQGGGELFF.

This chain joins TRBV10-2 and TRBJ2-1, with a tentative D call TRBD2 (6 bases). This CDR3 has 13 residues. Between the trimmed V and J ends, which lost 6 bases and 9 bases, there was a span of 15 bases. Germline values: CDR1 WSHSY, CDR2 SAAADI. DNA of the CDR3: TGCGCCAGCAGCGGAGCTGTCGGGGGTGAGCAGTTCTTC. Its translation: CASSGAVGGEQFF.

The J gene is TRBJ1-2, the V gene TRBV29-1; 9 bases line up with TRBD1. Losses at the gene ends were 8 bases for V and 7 bases for J; bases not matched to a gene: 8. This CDR3 contains 12 residues. Germline values: CDR1 SQVTM, CDR2 ANQGSEA. The CDR3 here is CSTPGQGRGYTF. The CDR3 coding sequence is TGCAGCACACCGGGACAGGGCCGTGGCTACACCTTC. Complete variable domain (other parts from reference TRBV29-1 and TRBJ1-2): SAVISQKPSRDICQRGTSLTIQCQVDSQVTMMFWYRQQPGQSLTLIATANQGSEATYESGFVIDKFPISRPNLTFSTLTVSNMSPEDSSIYLCSTPGQGRGYTFGSGTRLTVV.

The chain is built from TRBV11-2 and TRBJ1-4; TRBD1 might be the D (5 bases). This CDR3 contains 15 residues. The V end lost 1 base, the J end lost 7 bases, and 13 bases lay between the germline ends. Germline V gene data show CDR1 as SGHAT and CDR2 as FQNNGV. The CDR3 here is CASSLGSGSTEKLFF. CDR3 coding DNA: TGTGCCAGCAGCTTAGGCTCAGGGTCTACTGAAAAACTGTTTTTT.

The gene calls are TRBV3-1 (or the pseudogene TRBV3-2) and TRBJ2-1; TRBD2 is a possible D gene (5 bases). CDR1 is LGHDT and CDR2 is YNNKEL in the germline V gene (reference sequence). V dropped 5 bases and J dropped 2 bases, with 16 bases sitting between them. This CDR3 comprises 16 residues. The chain's CDR3 is CASSYASRPPYNEQFF. In nucleotides, the CDR3 is TGTGCCAGCAGCTACGCTAGCCGACCACCCTACAATGAGCAGTTCTTC.

This chain uses TRBV27 with TRBJ1-5; possible D gene TRBD1, 6 bases. V lost 6 bases and J 0 bases, leaving 21 bases between the germline ends. CDR3 length: 18 residues. Per the germline V gene, CDR1 is MNHEY and CDR2 is SMNVEV (reference sequence). The CDR3 loop is CASSHEADRRYSNQPQHF. CDR3 sequence (DNA): TGTGCCAGCAGCCACGAAGCGGACAGACGATATAGCAATCAGCCCCAGCATTTT.

This clone was counted once. The chain uses TRBV5-1 and TRBJ1-5, with unresolved D. Germline loops: CDR1 SGHRS, CDR2 YFSETQ. The V gene lost 5 bases and the J gene lost 0 bases, with 15 bases spanning the gap. The CDR3 spans 16 residues. The chain's CDR3 is CASSLTGQPSNQPQHF. The CDR3 nucleotides read TGCGCCAGCAGTCTCACTGGGCAGCCTAGCAATCAGCCCCAGCATTTT.

This chain uses TRBV11-3 with TRBJ2-2; 11 nucleotides agree with TRBD2. The CDR3 sequence is 16 residues long. V trimming: 4 bases; J trimming: 7 bases; junction bases outside the gene matches: 8. Germline values: CDR1 SGHNT, CDR2 YENEEA. CDR3 coding DNA: TGTGCCAGCAGCTATATAGCGGGAGGGGCCAACGGGGAGCTGTTTTTT. Its translation is CASSYIAGGANGELFF.

The chain is built from TRBV11-3 and TRBJ1-1, with 7 bases matching TRBD1. Germline values: CDR1 SGHNT, CDR2 YENEEA. V lost 4 bases and J lost 2; bases outside the gene matches: 7. This CDR3 has 15 amino acids. The CDR3 protein is CASSYGTEFNTEAFF. The CDR3 DNA reads as TGTGCCAGCAGCTACGGGACAGAGTTTAACACTGAAGCTTTCTTT.

The rearrangement uses TRBV10-1 and TRBJ1-5; D may be TRBD1 (5 bases). In germline, CDR1 is WNHNN, CDR2 SYGVQD (reference sequence). Trimming removed 5 bases from V and 4 bases from J, with 6 bases in between. CDR3 size: 12 residues. The CDR3: CASSTGNQPQHF. The CDR3 region has the DNA TGCGCCAGCAGTACAGGTAATCAGCCCCAGCATTTT.

The CDR3, as DNA: TGCAGTGCGGTTCTGCGGACAGGCTACACCTTC. Translating it yields CSAVLRTGYTF. This chain uses TRBV20-1 with TRBJ1-2; the D gene is possibly TRBD1 (5 bases). Germline CDR1 DFQATT, CDR2 SNEGSKA (reference sequence). V lost 6 bases, J lost 8 bases, and 13 bases lay in between. The CDR3 is made up of 11 amino acids.

This clone was seen more than once but under ten times. V is TRBV5-8 and J is TRBJ1-6; TRBD1 aligns across 7 bases. Per the germline V gene, CDR1 is SGHTS and CDR2 is YDEGEE. CDR3 length equals 15 residues. V was clipped by 4 bases and J by 7 bases; unmatched bases: 8. CDR3 sequence: CASSPVVGGNSPLHF. DNA of the CDR3: TGTGCCAGCAGCCCCGTGGTAGGGGGCAATTCACCCCTCCACTTT.

V usage is TRBV30 and J usage is TRBJ2-1; 8 bases map to TRBD2. The CDR3 spans 14 residues. The V segment lost 4 bases and the J segment 3 bases; nucleotides outside the gene matches: 5. CDR1 is GTSNPN and CDR2 is SVGIG in the germline V gene (reference sequence). As DNA, the CDR3 is TGTGCCTGGAAAAGGGCGGGAGGCTACAATGAGCAGTTCTTC. Its translation: CAWKRAGGYNEQFF.